This T cell receptor (beta chain) was captured by sequencing in a study of cytomegalovirus exposure and HLA in healthy donors. Between the trimmed V and J ends, which lost 0 bases and 1 base, there was a span of 10 bases. The germline V gene encodes CDR1 SGHRS and CDR2 YFSETQ. This CDR3 is built from 15 residues. General study results and limits: Most TCR sequences showed up rarely, but some public TCRs showed up in many donors. Sequencing probably produced one cluster of sequence variants that were highly shared. 87-base-pair reads could not separate some V segments, including TRBV6-2 and TRBV6-3.

In the case of this clone: The antigen remains undetermined.

Use of 60 Vbeta and 13 Jbeta primers characterized the PCR. Assay used: immunoSEQ multiplex PCR; TCRdb lists only in-frame clones, some missing. This table holds 150,000 to 200,000 clones, 81% found once. The TCR was taken from a man aged 18 to 29 in good health and CMV-seronegative. Sequenced input: PBMCs. The chain carries TRBV5-1 and TRBJ2-5, with D tentatively TRBD2 (5 bases). This CDR3 reads CASSLEGRVQETQYF. Written as DNA, the CDR3 is TGCGCCAGCAGCTTGGAAGGGCGGGTCCAAGAGACCCAGTACTTC.